This record concerns one T cell receptor (beta chain) sequence. What it binds is not known. The CDR3 loop spans 13 amino acids. V was shortened by 4 bases and J by 8 bases, with 14 bases between the two germline ends. Looked up from germline, CDR1 is SNHLY and CDR2 is FYNNEI. Repertoires were generated with immunoSEQ multiplex PCR, while TCRdb's copy carries only in-frame clones and drops some. The data show about 2.3 million clones, with 93% seen just once and 0.39% held by the top ten. The sample originates from a study of shared clonotypes between healthy human individuals. Across the whole study: Each donor contributed plates that comprised three CD4 naive, three CD4 memory, two CD8 naive and one CD8 memory.

Whole-study results and caveats: As a rule, naive subsets had a larger estimated richness than memory subsets. Donor clonotype sharing was expected to depend on sequencing depth.

The rearrangement links TRBV2 to TRBJ1-2, with D hard to call. Sample: naive CD4+ T cells from PBMCs. Subset meaning: CD45RA+ positively selected. The sequence came from a man between 18 and 29 years old in good health. Some clones in this sample may be carry-over from other donors' samples. The CDR3: CASSVQPTRGYTF. CDR3 sequence (DNA): TGTGCCAGCAGTGTCCAACCGACTAGGGGCTACACCTTC.